These 11 T cell receptor beta chains were sequenced from one sample in a study of OX40 agonist ivuxolimab in advanced cancers. Only in-frame clones appear in the TCRdb table, and some are missing; sequencing was by immunoSEQ multiplex PCR. Of tens of thousands of clones in the sample, 88% were seen once. The sequencing used CD4+ or CD8+ T cells sorted from blood, collected in a trial of the OX40 agonist ivuxolimab. The origin of the receptors is an adult with an advanced solid tumor such as melanoma, head and neck, liver or kidney cancer.

As DNA, the CDR3 is TGTGCCAGTAGTATAACGGGACAGGGTCTTGGCTACACCTTC. Protein product: CASSITGQGLGYTF. The rearrangement joins TRBV19 to TRBJ1-2, with TRBD1 identical over 9 bases. CDR3 length equals 14 residues. The germline V gene encodes CDR1 LNHDA and CDR2 SQIVND (reference sequence). V gave up 2 bases and J gave up 7 bases; unmatched junction bases: 5.

The V call is TRBV28, the J call TRBJ1-2, with D possibly matching TRBD1 (5 bases). The CDR3 totals 14 residues. V lost 4 bases and J lost 4, with 13 bases in between. Germline CDR1 and CDR2: MDHEN and SYDVKM. The CDR3 is CASSYVQVTYGYTF. In DNA, the CDR3 is TGTGCCAGCAGTTACGTACAGGTTACCTATGGCTACACCTTC.

Only a few counts were recorded for this clone. This chain connects TRBV2 to TRBJ2-5; 8 nucleotides match TRBD1. Germline V gene sequence: CDR1 SNHLY, CDR2 FYNNEI. The length of the CDR3 is 14 residues. V lost 6 bases and J lost 3; bases outside the gene matches: 6. For the CDR3, the DNA is TGTGCCAGCAGCTTCCTGACAGGGGAAGAGACCCAGTACTTC. Residues: CASSFLTGEETQYF.

The genes are TRBV30 and TRBJ1-1; possible D gene TRBD1, 6 bases. Germline CDR1 reads GTSNPN; CDR2 reads SVGIG (reference sequence). Trimming removed 5 bases from V and 0 bases from J, with 13 bases in between. The CDR3 extends over 14 amino acids. The DNA for the CDR3 is TGTGCCTGGCGGACAGTGACAATGAACACTGAAGCTTTCTTT. Its translation is CAWRTVTMNTEAFF.

This clone was counted a few times. The rearrangement uses TRBV19 and TRBJ1-1, with a weak D call TRBD1 (5 bases). CDR3 length: 17 residues. CDR1 and CDR2 from the germline V gene are LNHDA and SQIVND (reference sequence). V lost 0 bases and J lost 4, with 18 bases in between. In nucleotides, the CDR3 is TGTGCCAGTAGTATAGATCACGGACGGGGGTCGAGCACTGAAGCTTTCTTT. Its protein product is CASSIDHGRGSSTEAFF.

The chain joins TRBV28 to TRBJ1-1; D possibly corresponds to TRBD1 (5 bases). CDR1 MDHEN and CDR2 SYDVKM come from the germline V gene. The CDR3 has 14 amino acids. Trimming shortened V by 6 bases and J by 4 bases, and 15 bases separated the two germline ends. This chain's CDR3 is CASRTTGGGTEAFF. CDR3 bases: TGTGCCAGCAGAACAACGGGGGGGGGCACTGAAGCTTTCTTT.

The CDR3 DNA reads as TGTGCCAGCAGACGGACAGGGTCTAGCACAGATACGCAGTATTTT. The encoded protein is CASRRTGSSTDTQYF. The chain employs TRBV6-5 and TRBJ2-3, with 8 nucleotides matching TRBD1. This CDR3 contains 15 residues. Looked up from germline, CDR1 is MNHEY and CDR2 is SVGAGI. Trimming took 6 bases from V and 0 from J; bases not matched to a gene: 5.

The chain employs TRBV6-5 and TRBJ2-7; D remains ambiguous. CDR1 and CDR2 from the germline V gene are MNHEY and SVGAGI. The V end was cut by 0 bases, the J end by 4 bases, with 13 bases between. CDR3 size: 15 residues. The CDR3 bases are TGTGCCAGCAGTTACTCGGGCCCACCCCGTTACGAGCAGTACTTC. Translation: CASSYSGPPRYEQYF.

This rearrangement joins TRBV19 to TRBJ2-2; 9 nucleotides line up with TRBD1. V trimming: 10 bases; J trimming: 6 bases; junction bases outside the gene matches: 12. The CDR3 extends over 15 amino acids. Germline lookup yields CDR1 LNHDA and CDR2 SQIVND (reference sequence). This CDR3 reads CATPQGAEDPGELFF. The CDR3, as DNA: TGTGCCACCCCACAGGGGGCTGAGGATCCCGGGGAGCTGTTTTTT.

The J gene is TRBJ1-5, the V gene TRBV30; perhaps TRBD1 as D (5 bases). The CDR3 extends over 14 amino acids. The germline V and J ends were trimmed by 1 base and 0 bases, with 7 bases remaining between them. In germline, CDR1 is GTSNPN, CDR2 SVGIG (reference sequence). Written as DNA, the CDR3 is TGTGCCTGGAGTGGGGGGACTAGCAATCAGCCCCAGCATTTT. It is translated as CAWSGGTSNQPQHF.

The chain joins TRBV19 to TRBJ2-7; a weak D match, TRBD1 (5 bases). V was trimmed by 3 bases and J by 5 bases, leaving 11 bases between them. Germline values: CDR1 LNHDA, CDR2 SQIVND (reference sequence). The CDR3 loop spans 13 amino acids. The CDR3 coding sequence is TGTGCCAGTAGTATGGTTGTAGGGGACGAGCAGTACTTC. Its protein is CASSMVVGDEQYF.